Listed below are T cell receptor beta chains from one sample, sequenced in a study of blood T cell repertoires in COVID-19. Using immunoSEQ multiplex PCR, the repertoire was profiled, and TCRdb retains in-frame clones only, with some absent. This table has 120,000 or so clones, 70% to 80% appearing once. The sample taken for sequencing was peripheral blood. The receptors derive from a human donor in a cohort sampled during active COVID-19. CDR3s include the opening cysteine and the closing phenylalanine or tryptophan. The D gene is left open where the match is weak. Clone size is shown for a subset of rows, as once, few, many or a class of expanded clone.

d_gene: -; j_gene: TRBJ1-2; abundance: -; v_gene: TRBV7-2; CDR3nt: TGTGCCAGCAGCTTACTTGTCTATGGCTACACCTTC; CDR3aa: CASSLLVYGYTF
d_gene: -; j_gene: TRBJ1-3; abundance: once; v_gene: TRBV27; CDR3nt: TGTGCCAGCAGTATCGCGGCAACTGGAAACACCATATATTTT; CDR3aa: CASSIAATGNTIYF
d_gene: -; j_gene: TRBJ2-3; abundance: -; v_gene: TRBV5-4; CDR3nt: TGTGCCAGCAGCCGCCTGGGGAGAGGAGATACGCAGTATTTT; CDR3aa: CASSRLGRGDTQYF
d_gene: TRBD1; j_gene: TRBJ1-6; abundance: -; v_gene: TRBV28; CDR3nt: TGTGCCAGCAGCCCCGGGACAGCATTTAATTCACCCCTCCACTTT; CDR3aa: CASSPGTAFNSPLHF
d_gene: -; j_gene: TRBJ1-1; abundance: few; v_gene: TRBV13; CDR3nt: TGTGCCAGCAGCGGCAGGGTGAGTATGAACACTGAAGCTTTCTTT; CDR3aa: CASSGRVSMNTEAFF
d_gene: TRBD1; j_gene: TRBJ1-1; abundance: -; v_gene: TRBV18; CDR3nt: TGTGCCAGCTCCCCTGGGACAGGGAGGGTAAACACTGAAGCTTTCTTT; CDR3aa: CASSPGTGRVNTEAFF
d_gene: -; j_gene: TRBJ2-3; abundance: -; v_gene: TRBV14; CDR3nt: TGTGCCAGCAGCCCCGGGTCAGATACGCAGTATTTT; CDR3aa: CASSPGSDTQYF
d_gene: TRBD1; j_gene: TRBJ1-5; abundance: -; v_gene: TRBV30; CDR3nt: TGTGCCTGGAGTACCGGGACAGATCAGCCCCAGCATTTT; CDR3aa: CAWSTGTDQPQHF
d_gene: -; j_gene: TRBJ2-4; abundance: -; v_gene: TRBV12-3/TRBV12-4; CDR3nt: TGTGCCAGCACCAGCGTAGGTGACATTCAGTACTTC; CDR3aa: CASTSVGDIQYF
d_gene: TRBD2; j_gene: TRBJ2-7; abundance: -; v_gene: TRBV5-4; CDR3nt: TGTGCCAGCAGCCTCAGCGGGGGCCGAGGCTACGAGCAGTACTTC; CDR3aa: CASSLSGGRGYEQYF
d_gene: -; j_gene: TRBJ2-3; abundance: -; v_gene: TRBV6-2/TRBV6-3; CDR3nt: TGTGCCAGCAGTAAAGGGCTAGCGAGCACAGATACGCAGTATTTT; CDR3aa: CASSKGLASTDTQYF
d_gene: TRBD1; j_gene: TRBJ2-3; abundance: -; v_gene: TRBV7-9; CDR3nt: TGTGCCAGCAGAAAGGGACAGGCGGTCACAGATACGCAGTATTTT; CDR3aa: CASRKGQAVTDTQYF
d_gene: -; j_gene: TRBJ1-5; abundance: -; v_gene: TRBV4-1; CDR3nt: TGCGCCAGCAGCCAAGGCTCAGGGTCAAGAAATCAGCCCCAGCATTTT; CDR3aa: CASSQGSGSRNQPQHF
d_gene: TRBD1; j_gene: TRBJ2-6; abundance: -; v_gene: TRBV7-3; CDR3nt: TGTGCCAGCAGCGTACAGGGGTCTGGGGCCAACGTCCTGACTTTC; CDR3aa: CASSVQGSGANVLTF
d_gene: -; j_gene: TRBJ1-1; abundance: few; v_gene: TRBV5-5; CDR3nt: TGTGCCAGCAGCCCCGGAGGAGGGACTGAAGCTTTCTTT; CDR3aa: CASSPGGGTEAFF
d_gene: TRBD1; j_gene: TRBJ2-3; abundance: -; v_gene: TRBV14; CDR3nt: TGTGCCAGCAGCCAAGAACAGACGGGACAGCCCTCCACAGATACGCAGTATTTT; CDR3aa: CASSQEQTGQPSTDTQYF
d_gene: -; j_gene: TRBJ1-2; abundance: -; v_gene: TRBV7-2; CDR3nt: TGTGCCAGCAGCTTAGCAGGGGCAGGCCTGTATGGCTACACCTTC; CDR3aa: CASSLAGAGLYGYTF
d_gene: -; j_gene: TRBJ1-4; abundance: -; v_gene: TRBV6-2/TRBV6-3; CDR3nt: TGTGCCAGCAGTTACTTGAGGACAACTAATGAAAAACTGTTTTTT; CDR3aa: CASSYLRTTNEKLFF
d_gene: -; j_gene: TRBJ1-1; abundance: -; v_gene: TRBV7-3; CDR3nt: TGTGCCAGCAGCTTACGGGGGAATGAAGCTTTCTTT; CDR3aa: CASSLRGNEAFF
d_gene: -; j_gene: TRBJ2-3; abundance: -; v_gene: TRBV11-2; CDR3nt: TGTGCCAGCAGCTTAGGGACTAGCACAGATACGCAGTATTTT; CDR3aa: CASSLGTSTDTQYF
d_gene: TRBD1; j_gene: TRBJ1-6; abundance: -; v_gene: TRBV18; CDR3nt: TGTGCCAGCTCACAAACAGGGGAGCCGGGTTCACCCCTCCACTTT; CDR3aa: CASSQTGEPGSPLHF
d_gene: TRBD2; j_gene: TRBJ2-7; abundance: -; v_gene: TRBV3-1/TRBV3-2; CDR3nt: TGTGCCAGCAGCCAAACCCGACTAGCGGGCTCCTACGAGCAGTACTTC; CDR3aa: CASSQTRLAGSYEQYF
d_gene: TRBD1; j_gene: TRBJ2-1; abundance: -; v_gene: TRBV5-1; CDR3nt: TGCGCCAGCAGCTCCGGACAGGACAATGAGCAGTTCTTC; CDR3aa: CASSSGQDNEQFF
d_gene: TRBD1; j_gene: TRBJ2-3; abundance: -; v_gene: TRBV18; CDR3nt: TGTGCCAGCTCAGTACAGGGGAAGGATACGCAGTATTTT; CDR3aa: CASSVQGKDTQYF
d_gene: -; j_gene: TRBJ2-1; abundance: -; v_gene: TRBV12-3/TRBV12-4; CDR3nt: TGTGCCAGCAGTTCGTACAATGAGCAGTTCTTC; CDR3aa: CASSSYNEQFF
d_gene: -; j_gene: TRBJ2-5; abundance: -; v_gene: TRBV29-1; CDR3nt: TGCAGCGTTGCAGAGGGCGACGAGACCCAGTACTTC; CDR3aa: CSVAEGDETQYF
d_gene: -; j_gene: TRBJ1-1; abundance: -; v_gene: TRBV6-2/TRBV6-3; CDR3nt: TGTGCCAGCAGTTCCCTCGGCCAGGGGAACACTGAAGCTTTCTTT; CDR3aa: CASSSLGQGNTEAFF
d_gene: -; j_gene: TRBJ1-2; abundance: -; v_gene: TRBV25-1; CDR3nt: TGTGCCAGCAGTGTCGGACTCAACTATGGCTACACCTTC; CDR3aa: CASSVGLNYGYTF
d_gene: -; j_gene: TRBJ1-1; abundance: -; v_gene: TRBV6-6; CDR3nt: TGTGCCAGCAGTTACATTCCGGGACAAGGGAACACTGAAGCTTTCTTT; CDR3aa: CASSYIPGQGNTEAFF
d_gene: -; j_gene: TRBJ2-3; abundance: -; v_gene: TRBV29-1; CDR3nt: TGCAGCGGGAGCGGGAGCACAGATACGCAGTATTTT; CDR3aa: CSGSGSTDTQYF
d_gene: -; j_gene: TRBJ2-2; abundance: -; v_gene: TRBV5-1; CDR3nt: TGCGCCAGCAGGACTAGTATGGAGCTGTTTTTT; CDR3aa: CASRTSMELFF
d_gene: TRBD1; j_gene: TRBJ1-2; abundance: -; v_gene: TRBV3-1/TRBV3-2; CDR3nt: TGTGCCAGCAGCTCGGGACAGGGATCTGGCTACACCTTC; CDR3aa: CASSSGQGSGYTF
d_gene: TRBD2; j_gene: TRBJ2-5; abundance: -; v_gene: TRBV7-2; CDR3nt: TGTGCCAGCAGCTTAGATATCCTGGGAGGGGAGACCCAGTACTTC; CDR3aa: CASSLDILGGETQYF
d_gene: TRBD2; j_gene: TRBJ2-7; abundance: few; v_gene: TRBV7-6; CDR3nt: TGTGCCAGCAGCTCAGGAGCGGGAGCAAGGGGGGAGCAGTACTTC; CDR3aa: CASSSGAGARGEQYF
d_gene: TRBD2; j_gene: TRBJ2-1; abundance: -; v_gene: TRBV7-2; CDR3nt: TGTGCCAGCAGCTTAGCCGGGACTAGCGGGAGTGTTGAGCAGTTCTTC; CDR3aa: CASSLAGTSGSVEQFF
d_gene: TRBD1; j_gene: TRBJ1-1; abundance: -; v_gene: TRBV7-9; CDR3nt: TGTGCCAGCAGCTTAAGTTCTTTGGGGACAGGGGCCACTGAAGCTTTCTTT; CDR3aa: CASSLSSLGTGATEAFF
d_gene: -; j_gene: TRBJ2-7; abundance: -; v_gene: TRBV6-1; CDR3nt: TGTGCCAGCAGTGACCCGGGACTTGATTACGAGCAGTACTTC; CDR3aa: CASSDPGLDYEQYF
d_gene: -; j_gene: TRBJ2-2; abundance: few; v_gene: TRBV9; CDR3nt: TGTGCCAGCAGCGTGGGGACTCCTAACACCGGGGAGCTGTTTTTT; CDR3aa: CASSVGTPNTGELFF
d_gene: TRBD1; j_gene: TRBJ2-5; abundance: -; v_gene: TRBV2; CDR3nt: TGTGCCACCAGAGGACAGGGGGATAGGGAGACCCAGTACTTC; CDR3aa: CATRGQGDRETQYF
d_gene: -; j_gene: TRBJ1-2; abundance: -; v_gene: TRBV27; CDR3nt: TGTGCCAGCAGTTTAAGGAGACAGAACACCTATGGCTACACCTTC; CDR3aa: CASSLRRQNTYGYTF
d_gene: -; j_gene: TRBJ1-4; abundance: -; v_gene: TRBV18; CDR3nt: TGTGCCAGCTCACCGACGGGATTCGGTGAAAAACTGTTTTTT; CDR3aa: CASSPTGFGEKLFF
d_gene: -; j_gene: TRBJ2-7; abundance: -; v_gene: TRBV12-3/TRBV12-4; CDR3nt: TGTGCCAGCAGCACGCGGGGACAGCTCGAGCAGTACTTC; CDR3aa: CASSTRGQLEQYF
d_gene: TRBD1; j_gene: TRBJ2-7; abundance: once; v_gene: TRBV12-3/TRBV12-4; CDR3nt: TGTGCCAGCAGTTCGGGACAGATCTACGAGCAGTACTTC; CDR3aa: CASSSGQIYEQYF
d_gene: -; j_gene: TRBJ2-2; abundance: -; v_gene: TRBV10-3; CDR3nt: TGTGCCATCAGTGGGCAGGTGGCGCACACCGGGGAGCTGTTTTTT; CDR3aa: CAISGQVAHTGELFF
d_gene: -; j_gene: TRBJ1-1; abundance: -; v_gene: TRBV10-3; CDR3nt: TGTGCCATCAGTGCGGGACAATTGAACACTGAAGCTTTCTTT; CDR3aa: CAISAGQLNTEAFF
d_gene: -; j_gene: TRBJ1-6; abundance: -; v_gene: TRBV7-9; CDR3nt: TGTGCCAGCAGCTTCCCCGTCTCGACGGGGGGCCTCAATCCCCTCCACTTT; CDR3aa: CASSFPVSTGGLNPLHF
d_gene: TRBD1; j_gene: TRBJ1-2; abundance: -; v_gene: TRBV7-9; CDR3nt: TGTGCCAGCCGGATTACGGGACAGCGCTATGGCTACACCTTC; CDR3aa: CASRITGQRYGYTF
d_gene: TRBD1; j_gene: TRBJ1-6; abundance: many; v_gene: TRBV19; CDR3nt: TGTGCCAGTAGTAGGACAGGAAATTCACCCCTCCACTTT; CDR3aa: CASSRTGNSPLHF